These 17 T cell receptor beta chains share one sample of origin, sequenced in a study of T cells in Graves' hyperthyroidism and ophthalmopathy. Amplification of TCR beta CDR3 regions used RNA as the template. Researchers ran a first-round RT-PCR on the TCR CDR3 using the HTBI primer set. TCRdb used MiXCR to reprocess the multiplex PCR reads, holding one entry per CDR3 protein. The table shows a few hundred thousand distinct CDR3 sequences, with roughly 12% occurring only once. Sample: blood. Receptor source: a man younger than 45 with Graves' hyperthyroidism that later progressed to Graves' ophthalmopathy.

This clonotype was counted at least ten times. The chain recombines TRBV30 with TRBJ1-2, with a possible D match to TRBD1 (6 bases). There are 13 residues in the CDR3. Germline lookup yields CDR1 GTSNPN and CDR2 SVGIG (reference sequence). Trimming pared 3 bases from V and 2 bases from J, leaving 10 bases between. CDR3 sequence reads: CAWSPTGNYGYTF. The CDR3 DNA follows: TGTGCCTGGAGCCCTACAGGGAACTATGGCTACACCTTC.

This clonotype occurred many times. The chain carries TRBV11-2 and TRBJ1-1; D remains ambiguous. V lost 5 bases to trimming and J lost 3 bases, with 10 bases between them. Germline values: CDR1 SGHAT, CDR2 FQNNGV. The CDR3 totals 13 residues. The CDR3 region has the DNA TGTGCCAGCAGCCGAGAAAGACACACTGAAGCTTTCTTT. Its translation is CASSRERHTEAFF.

The table lists this clonotype with a few counts. A much larger clonotype is one base distant, so this may be a read error. The V and J genes are TRBV12-3 or TRBV12-4 and TRBJ1-4; D gene unclear. The CDR3 runs 15 residues. The CDR3 DNA is TGTGCCAGCAAGATTAGGGCTCAACCTAAGGAAAAACTGGTTTTT. As protein: CASKIRAQPKEKLVF.

The chain has TRBV6-1 and TRBJ2-1, with D maybe TRBD2 (7 bases). CDR1 is MNHNS, CDR2 SASEGT, per germline. V was pared by 6 bases and J by 4 bases, with 19 bases between. The CDR3 covers 16 residues. CDR3 DNA: TGTGCCAGCAGACCGGGTAGGGGGGGGGTATACAATGAGCAGTTCTTC. Translating gives CASRPGRGGVYNEQFF.

CDR3 region: CASSLVRIGDTQYF. The CDR3 bases are TGCGCCAGCAGCTTGGTCAGGATTGGAGATACGCAGTATTTT. V is TRBV5-1 and J is TRBJ2-3; D gene unclear. Germline assignment: CDR1 SGHRS and CDR2 YFSETQ. V shed 0 bases and J shed 5 bases, with 10 bases lying between them. CDR3 size: 14 residues.

This clonotype showed up just a few times. V usage is TRBV9 and J usage is TRBJ2-3; D not certain. Trimming shortened V by 0 bases and J by 0 bases, and 8 bases separated the two germline ends. The germline V gene has CDR1 SGDLS and CDR2 YYNGEE. CDR3 size: 15 residues. CDR3 DNA: TGTGCCAGCAGCGTAGCCGGCCTTAGCACAGATACGCAGTATTTT. It is translated as CASSVAGLSTDTQYF.

The chain employs TRBV15 and TRBJ1-2; 10 nucleotides align to TRBD1. V lost 5 bases and J lost 5; bases outside the gene matches: 5. Germline lookup yields CDR1 LNHNV and CDR2 YYDKDF (reference sequence). The CDR3 is made up of 14 amino acids. The CDR3 DNA is TGTGCCACCAGCGCGACAGGGGGCCCTTATGGCTACACCTTC. It is translated as CATSATGGPYGYTF. Filled out from reference TRBV15 and TRBJ1-2, the complete variable domain reads DAMVIQNPRYQVTQFGKPVTLSCSQTLNHNVMYWYQQKSSQAPKLLFHYYDKDFNNEADTPDNFQSRRPNTSFCFLDIRSPGLGDTAMYLCATSATGGPYGYTFGSGTRLTVV.

This clonotype was found many times. The V and J genes are TRBV13 and TRBJ2-1; 7 bases fit TRBD2. V lost 0 bases and J lost 3; bases outside the gene matches: 2. CDR1 is PRHDT and CDR2 is FYEKMQ in the germline V gene (reference sequence). CDR3 length: 15 residues. The CDR3 region has the DNA TGTGCCAGCAGCTTAGGTCGGGGGGTCTACAATGAGCAGTTCTTC. Translating gives CASSLGRGVYNEQFF.

Many counts were recorded for this clonotype. The chain employs TRBV10-1 and TRBJ2-1, with 12 bases lining up with TRBD2. The CDR3 runs 15 residues. Germline V lookup: CDR1 WNHNN, CDR2 SYGVQD (reference sequence). After removal of 5 bases from V and 5 bases from J, the junction contained 4 bases not matched to a gene. CDR3 bases: TGCGCCAGCAGTCGGACTAGCGGGGAACACAATGAGCAGTTCTTC. This encodes CASSRTSGEHNEQFF.

This clonotype has a count of ten or more. This chain links TRBV12-3 or TRBV12-4 with TRBJ1-5; D remains unclear. Trimming pared 3 bases from V and 2 bases from J, leaving 8 bases between. This CDR3 is 14 amino acids long. Here the CDR3 reads CASSFPGGNQPQHF. DNA of the CDR3: TGTGCCAGCAGTTTCCCCGGGGGCAATCAGCCCCAGCATTTT.

This clonotype was recorded many times. V and J are TRBV27 and TRBJ2-1, with a tentative D call TRBD1 (6 bases). The CDR3 is 15 amino acids. V gave up 7 bases and J gave up 6 bases, with 19 bases separating them. Germline V gives CDR1 MNHEY, CDR2 SMNVEV (reference sequence). CDR3 sequence: CASKTGQGIFNEQFF. In nucleotides, the CDR3 is TGTGCCAGCAAGACGGGGCAGGGGATCTTCAATGAGCAGTTCTTC.

This clonotype was counted a single time. The rearrangement links TRBV18 to TRBJ2-7; the match to TRBD2 covers 7 bases. The CDR3 loop spans 18 amino acids. Germline CDR1 KGHSH, CDR2 LQKENI. Losses at the gene ends were 5 bases for V and 4 bases for J; bases not matched to a gene: 20. CDR3 DNA sequence: TGTGCCAGCTCAACAACCTCAATGACTAGCAGCCTCTTGTACGAGCAGTACTTC. As protein: CASSTTSMTSSLLYEQYF.

This clonotype was observed a handful of times. V is TRBV18 and J is TRBJ2-5; TRBD2 is a possible D gene (7 bases). Trimming pared 3 bases from V and 1 base from J, leaving 9 bases between. The CDR3 totals 14 residues. Germline CDR1 and CDR2: KGHSH and LQKENI. The CDR3 DNA sequence: TGTGCCAGCTCACCTGGGGGGGCCCAAGAGACCCAGTACTTC. Translation: CASSPGGAQETQYF.

This clonotype has ten or more counts. The V call is TRBV6-5, the J call TRBJ2-7, with 8 bases aligning to TRBD1. Germline-derived CDR1 and CDR2 are MNHEY and SVGAGI. Losses at the gene ends were 4 bases for V and 3 bases for J; bases not matched to a gene: 8. The CDR3 runs 15 residues. The CDR3 nucleotides are TGTGCCAGCAGTTCAAGGACAGGGACGAGCTACGAGCAGTACTTC. It codes for CASSSRTGTSYEQYF.

This clonotype was seen repeatedly, ten times or more. The chain joins TRBV12-3 or TRBV12-4 to TRBJ2-2, with TRBD2 matching 9 bases. The CDR3 is 17 residues long. J lost 0 bases, V lost 6 bases, and 8 bases had no gene match. The CDR3 region is CASSLRAGGANTGELFF. The DNA of the CDR3 is TGTGCCAGCAGCCTAAGGGCGGGGGGGGCGAACACCGGGGAGCTGTTTTTT.

This sequence joins TRBV7-9 and TRBJ1-5, with 7 bases fitting TRBD1. The ends lost 3 bases at V and 1 base at J; junction bases unmatched: 6. The germline V gene encodes CDR1 SEHNR and CDR2 FQNEAQ (reference sequence). The CDR3 contains 16 residues. The CDR3 reads CASSFGQGVSNQPQHF. CDR3 nucleotides: TGTGCCAGCAGCTTCGGGCAGGGGGTAAGCAATCAGCCCCAGCATTTT.

This clonotype was observed at least ten times. J is TRBJ2-2 and V is TRBV28, with 7 positions matching TRBD2. CDR1 is MDHEN and CDR2 is SYDVKM in the germline V gene. The length of the CDR3 is 17 residues. The trim removed 2 bases at V and 1 base at J, leaving 7 bases unmatched. CDR3 DNA: TGTGCCAGCAGTTTAGTCGTTTGGGGGGGGAACACCGGGGAGCTGTTTTTT. It is translated as CASSLVVWGGNTGELFF.